The next 18 T cell receptor beta chains were all read from a single sample in a study of shared clonotypes between healthy human individuals. Sequencing used immunoSEQ multiplex PCR; TCRdb keeps in-frame clones, though not all of them. The repertoire consists of roughly 1,100,000 clones, with approximately 68% occurring once and the leading ten covering approximately 1.5%. Sequencing used memory CD4+ T cells sorted from blood. The subset: CD45RA-negative fraction. The receptors were gathered from a man aged 18-30 years in good health.

About this clone: Other DNA sequences from this sample encode an identical CDR3 as well. The chain combines TRBV11-3 with TRBJ2-2; possibly TRBD2 for D (5 bases). V dropped 0 bases and J dropped 5 bases, with 7 bases sitting between them. Germline lookup yields CDR1 SGHNT and CDR2 YENEEA. The CDR3 runs 14 residues. The CDR3 sequence: CASSLDRGTGELFF. CDR3 bases: TGTGCCAGCAGCTTAGATCGGGGTACCGGGGAGCTGTTTTTT.

As regards this clone: This sample also contains other DNA sequences that code for the same CDR3. CDR3 in DNA: TGTGCCAGCAGTGGCGGGGTCTACGAGCAGTACTTC. Its protein is CASSGGVYEQYF. The V call is TRBV2, the J call TRBJ2-7; the D gene is possibly TRBD2 (6 bases). V was cut by 4 bases and J by 3 bases, with 7 bases left in between. The CDR3 has 12 amino acids. Germline CDR1 is SNHLY and CDR2 is FYNNEI.

The chain has TRBV6-1 and TRBJ1-1; possibly TRBD1 for D (5 bases). This CDR3 contains 11 residues. Germline V gene data show CDR1 as MNHNS and CDR2 as SASEGT. V shed 8 bases and J shed 4 bases, with 8 bases lying between them. The CDR3 is CASQRGTEAFF. The DNA of the CDR3 is TGTGCCAGCCAGAGGGGCACTGAAGCTTTCTTT.

CDR3 amino acids: CASSLGTSAHNEQFF. The CDR3 nucleotides read TGTGCCAGCAGCTTGGGGACTAGCGCTCACAATGAGCAGTTCTTC. This chain connects TRBV5-4 to TRBJ2-1; TRBD2 matches 9 bases. Germline trimming cut 0 bases from V and 5 bases from J; bases unmatched to any gene: 3. The CDR3 length is 15 residues. Germline V lookup: CDR1 SGHNT, CDR2 YYREEE (reference sequence).

The chain carries TRBV6-5 and TRBJ1-1; 7 bases align to TRBD1. With 4 bases clipped from V and 0 bases from J, the junction kept 5 bases outside the gene matches. Germline V gene lookup returns CDR1 MNHEY and CDR2 SVGAGI. The CDR3 runs 15 residues. As DNA, the CDR3 is TGTGCCAGCAGTTTCCTCAGGGGGGTGAACACTGAAGCTTTCTTT. Its protein product is CASSFLRGVNTEAFF.

The V and J genes are TRBV18 and TRBJ2-7; D not resolved. Germline-derived CDR1 and CDR2 are KGHSH and LQKENI. This CDR3 comprises 12 residues. Trimming pared 5 bases from V and 2 bases from J, leaving 7 bases between. The CDR3 here is CASSGITYEQYF. For the CDR3, the DNA is TGTGCCAGCTCAGGGATTACCTACGAGCAGTACTTC.

Ten or more counts support this clone. The chain couples TRBV11-2 to TRBJ1-2; D uncertain. This CDR3 region has 13 residues. The germline V gene encodes CDR1 SGHAT and CDR2 FQNNGV. V was trimmed by 0 bases and J by 7 bases, leaving 9 bases between them. CDR3 nucleotides: TGTGCCAGCAGCTTAGATCTGACCGCTGGCTACACCTTC. Encoded protein: CASSLDLTAGYTF.

This chain joins TRBV5-5 and TRBJ1-5; possibly TRBD1 for D (6 bases). Trimming left V 1 base short and J 1 base short, with 18 bases between. The CDR3 has 18 amino acids. CDR1 and CDR2 (germline): SGHKS, YYEKEE (reference sequence). CDR3 coding DNA: TGTGCCAGCAGCTTGACGGGTTTTGGGGGCATGAGCAATCAGCCCCAGCATTTT. Protein sequence: CASSLTGFGGMSNQPQHF.

The CDR3 protein is CASSPWTTNTGELFF. The DNA for the CDR3 is TGTGCCAGCAGCCCGTGGACGACGAACACCGGGGAGCTGTTTTTT. The V and J genes are TRBV5-4 and TRBJ2-2; no clear D. Deletions cut 4 bases from V and 0 bases from J, with 10 bases between. Germline V CDR1 and CDR2: SGHNT, YYREEE (reference sequence). This CDR3 is 15 amino acids long.

This chain connects TRBV30 to TRBJ1-1, with unresolved D. V dropped 3 bases and J dropped 1 base, with 6 bases sitting between them. The CDR3 totals 12 residues. Germline CDR1 GTSNPN, CDR2 SVGIG (reference sequence). Here the CDR3 reads CAWRSQNTEAFF. CDR3 nucleotides: TGTGCCTGGAGGTCACAGAACACTGAAGCTTTCTTT.

The rearrangement joins TRBV30 to TRBJ1-2, with 9 bases aligning to TRBD1. Germline CDR1 reads GTSNPN; CDR2 reads SVGIG (reference sequence). V trimming: 0 bases; J trimming: 8 bases; junction bases outside the gene matches: 4. This CDR3 is 13 amino acids long. The CDR3 sequence: CAWSVQGARGYTF. Here the CDR3 DNA reads TGTGCCTGGAGTGTACAGGGGGCGCGAGGCTACACCTTC.

Turning to this clone: At one boundary the junction diverges from the germline segment, which might be a read error. The V call is TRBV7-7, the J call TRBJ2-3; D is uncertain. The CDR3 consists of 13 residues. Germline lookup yields CDR1 SSHAT and CDR2 FNYEAQ (reference sequence). The CDR3 protein is CASSYRIQDTQYF. The DNA of the CDR3 is TGTGCTAGCAGCTACCGGATCCAAGATACGCAGTATTTT.

The rearrangement joins TRBV18 to TRBJ2-7; D is possibly TRBD1 or TRBD2 (5 bases each). The CDR3 consists of 13 residues. CDR1 is KGHSH, CDR2 LQKENI, per germline. The V end lost 2 bases, the J end lost 5 bases, and 10 bases lay between the germline ends. CDR3 DNA: TGTGCCAGCTCACCAATTGAGGGGCACGAGCAGTACTTC. It is translated as CASSPIEGHEQYF.

The chain employs TRBV28 and TRBJ1-2; D unclear. Trimming removed 3 bases at V and 2 bases at J, with 7 bases between. Germline lookup yields CDR1 MDHEN and CDR2 SYDVKM. The CDR3 runs to 13 residues. The CDR3 DNA reads as TGTGCCAGCAGTTTCGGCAGGAACTATGGCTACACCTTC. Protein: CASSFGRNYGYTF.

The chain joins TRBV19 to TRBJ2-5, with TRBD1 identical over 7 bases. V shed 4 bases and J 5 bases; nucleotides not matched to a gene: 4. The CDR3 runs 13 residues. Germline loops: CDR1 LNHDA, CDR2 SQIVND (reference sequence). The chain's CDR3 is CASSRQGRETQYF. Here the CDR3 DNA reads TGTGCCAGTAGTAGACAGGGTCGGGAGACCCAGTACTTC.

The table lists this clone with a count of one. The rearrangement links TRBV2 to TRBJ2-1, with no clear D. Deletions cut 2 bases from V and 14 bases from J, with 10 bases between. Looked up from germline, CDR1 is SNHLY and CDR2 is FYNNEI. This CDR3 is 11 amino acids long. The CDR3, as DNA: TGTGCCAGCAGTGAATTAGTTGGAGAGTTCTTC. Protein sequence: CASSELVGEFF.

The rearrangement links TRBV5-4 to TRBJ2-3; 7 bases map to TRBD2. The CDR3 has 16 residues. V lost 0 bases to trimming and J lost 6 bases; unmatched junction nucleotides: 10. The germline V gene has CDR1 SGHNT and CDR2 YYREEE (reference sequence). CDR3 region: CASSLAGTTRRDTQYF. Here the CDR3 DNA reads TGTGCCAGCAGCTTGGCCGGGACTACCCGCAGGGATACGCAGTATTTT.

This clone was seen a few times. Distinct nucleotide sequences in the sample also encode this CDR3. The gene calls are TRBV27 and TRBJ1-2; D is unresolved. V was clipped by 5 bases and J by 2 bases, with 12 bases between them. This CDR3 comprises 14 residues. Germline V lookup: CDR1 MNHEY, CDR2 SMNVEV (reference sequence). CDR3 amino acids: CASSLEGANYGYTF. Written as DNA, the CDR3 is TGTGCCAGCAGTCTCGAGGGTGCCAACTATGGCTACACCTTC.